This T cell receptor (beta chain) was retrieved from a study of blood T cell repertoires in COVID-19. Study in general: Nucleic acid was either cDNA or gDNA, and it came from T cells, B-cell-depleted T cells, or PBMCs.

The V end was cut by 0 bases, the J end by 4 bases, with 3 bases between. From germline, CDR1 is LGHDT and CDR2 YNNKEL (reference sequence). This CDR3 comprises 12 residues. Under the authors' procedure: Amplification from reference gene primers served as the basis for estimated nucleated cell counts. The assay was immunoSEQ multiplex PCR, and TCRdb's table has in-frame clones only and misses some. V and J calls and clone size are given by that table; D and trimming were obtained from the DNA. Among approximately 140,000 clones listed, around 84% were seen once. Participants spanned ages about 18 to 95 years and resided in over 20 US areas. Which cohort a participant joined came from the clinical history participants gave.

The receptor's source is a man aged 40-55 years with acute COVID-19. The genes are TRBV3-1 (or the pseudogene TRBV3-2) and TRBJ1-2, with D unclear. The sequenced sample was PBMCs or T cells enriched from blood (not recorded which). The CDR3 loop reads CASSQDFYGYTF. In DNA, the CDR3 is TGTGCCAGCAGCCAAGACTTCTATGGCTACACCTTC.